A selection of T cell receptor beta chains follows, all from one sample in a study of identical twins. TCRdb redid the calling of the 5' RACE reads with MiXCR, one entry per CDR3 protein. Seen here are fewer than 900,000 distinct CDR3 sequences, around a sixth observed once, and the top ten hold 13%. This sample was shared with a second study, whose subject was T cells expressing NK-cell markers.

Sequencing was carried out using PBMCs. The receptors were gathered from a woman under 30 in good health. CDR3s include the opening cysteine and the closing phenylalanine or tryptophan. The D gene is left open where the match is weak. For some rows the clone size is stated as once, few or many, or as a class when expanded; others skip it.

TRBV19	-	-	TRBJ1-1	CASSIVNTEAFF	TGTGCCAGTAGTATTGTGAACACTGAAGCTTTCTTT
TRBV10-3	-	TRBD1	TRBJ2-7	CANQGTGGNEQYF	TGTGCCAACCAAGGGACAGGGGGCAACGAGCAGTACTTC
TRBV7-9	-	-	TRBJ2-5	CASSKGGSGQETQYF	TGTGCCAGCAGCAAAGGGGGTAGCGGCCAAGAGACCCAGTACTTC
TRBV11-2	-	TRBD1	TRBJ2-1	CASSPSPGQLPYNEQFF	TGTGCCAGCAGCCCGTCACCGGGACAGCTACCCTACAATGAGCAGTTCTTC
TRBV9	-	-	TRBJ1-2	CASSVGRRDQTEGYTF	TGTGCCAGCAGCGTTGGACGCAGGGACCAAACGGAGGGCTACACCTTC
TRBV5-1	few	TRBD1	TRBJ1-6	CASSSTGGPSPLHF	TGCGCCAGCAGCTCGACAGGGGGCCCTTCACCCCTCCACTTT
TRBV18	few	-	TRBJ2-5	CASTFGRNQETQYF	TGTGCCAGCACATTCGGACGCAACCAAGAGACCCAGTACTTC
TRBV7-8	-	TRBD2	TRBJ2-1	CASSLAGLAGVGSYNEQFF	TGTGCCAGCAGCTTAGCCGGACTAGCGGGGGTTGGCTCCTACAATGAGCAGTTCTTC
TRBV7-3	few	TRBD1	TRBJ2-1	CASSRKGTGRNEQFF	TGTGCCAGCAGCCGTAAGGGGACAGGGAGGAATGAGCAGTTCTTC
TRBV2	-	TRBD2	TRBJ2-1	CASRYQTSGRAGEQFF	TGTGCCAGCAGGTATCAGACTAGCGGGAGGGCCGGTGAGCAGTTCTTC
TRBV7-9	-	-	TRBJ1-1	CASKTGRQDMNTEAFF	TGTGCCAGCAAGACGGGGCGCCAGGACATGAACACTGAAGCTTTCTTT
TRBV20-1	-	-	TRBJ2-1	CSAPGQNYNEQFF	TGCAGTGCTCCCGGACAGAACTACAATGAGCAGTTCTTC
TRBV11-1	-	-	TRBJ2-7	CASSSSGTPGLAGDEQYF	TGTGCCAGCAGCTCCTCCGGGACCCCGGGGCTGGCAGGAGACGAGCAGTACTTC
TRBV14	-	-	TRBJ1-2	CASSHKQGVDGYTF	TGTGCCAGCAGCCATAAACAGGGAGTAGACGGCTACACCTTC
TRBV9	few	-	TRBJ2-7	CASSLEHGPYEQYF	TGTGCCAGCAGCCTCGAACACGGCCCGTACGAGCAGTACTTC
TRBV30	few	-	TRBJ2-2	CAWSHGQRLFF	TGTGCCTGGAGTCACGGACAGAGGCTGTTTTTT
TRBV29-1	-	-	TRBJ2-2	CSVVKTGTGELFF	TGCAGCGTCGTGAAAACGGGCACCGGGGAGCTGTTTTTT
TRBV20-1	-	-	TRBJ2-3	CSAGESITDTQYF	TGCAGTGCAGGGGAATCGATCACAGATACGCAGTATTTT
TRBV12-3/TRBV12-4	-	TRBD1	TRBJ2-7	CASSSYWTGIYEQYF	TGTGCCAGCAGTTCCTATTGGACAGGCATCTACGAGCAGTACTTC
TRBV9	-	TRBD2	TRBJ2-1	CASSPGTTKEQFF	TGTGCCAGCAGCCCCGGGACTACCAAAGAGCAGTTCTTC
TRBV5-1	many	TRBD2	TRBJ2-1	CASSSGLAFYNEQFF	TGCGCCAGCAGCTCCGGACTAGCGTTCTACAATGAGCAGTTCTTC
TRBV10-3	few	TRBD1	TRBJ2-7	CAITGTAYEQYF	TGTGCCATCACCGGGACAGCCTACGAGCAGTACTTC
TRBV20-1	-	-	TRBJ2-1	CSARDTGRGSYNEQFF	TGCAGTGCTAGAGATACGGGTAGGGGATCCTACAATGAGCAGTTCTTC
TRBV20-1	-	TRBD2	TRBJ2-5	CSAGPTSVFQETQYF	TGCAGTGCTGGTCCGACTAGCGTATTCCAAGAGACCCAGTACTTC
TRBV11-3	-	TRBD1	TRBJ1-2	CASSPGQGAFGYTF	TGTGCCAGCAGCCCCGGACAGGGGGCGTTTGGCTACACCTTC
TRBV20-1	-	TRBD2	TRBJ2-2	CSARVAGDTGELFF	TGCAGTGCTAGAGTAGCGGGGGACACCGGGGAGCTGTTTTTT
TRBV11-1	-	TRBD2	TRBJ2-1	CASSFGVLGLADLGSYNEQFF	TGTGCCAGCAGTTTCGGGGTGTTAGGACTAGCGGACCTAGGGTCCTACAATGAGCAGTTCTTC
TRBV6-4	few	-	TRBJ1-1	CARGWTGNTEAFF	TGTGCCAGGGGATGGACGGGGAACACTGAAGCTTTCTTT
TRBV12-3/TRBV12-4	-	TRBD2	TRBJ2-1	CASSHGGGQPNYNEQFF	TGTGCCAGCAGTCACGGGGGGGGGCAACCGAACTACAATGAGCAGTTCTTC
TRBV20-1	-	-	TRBJ1-4	CSARSLNEKLFF	TGCAGTGCTAGGAGCCTCAATGAAAAACTGTTTTTT
TRBV29-1	-	-	TRBJ1-6	CSVYTSYNSPLHF	TGCAGCGTTTACACATCTTATAATTCACCCCTCCACTTT
TRBV18	few	-	TRBJ2-1	CASSHQGFRSSYNEQFF	TGTGCCAGCTCACATCAGGGGTTTCGAAGCTCCTACAATGAGCAGTTCTTC
TRBV7-9	once	TRBD2	TRBJ2-1	CASSLRAGGRNEQFF	TGTGCCAGCAGCTTGCGAGCGGGAGGGCGAAATGAGCAGTTCTTC
TRBV11-2	few	-	TRBJ1-6	CASSLSSLYNSPLHF	TGTGCCAGCAGCTTATCATCCCTGTATAATTCACCCCTCCACTTT
TRBV20-1	-	TRBD1	TRBJ2-7	CSARRVTGPRYEQYF	TGCAGTGCTAGGAGGGTGACAGGGCCTAGGTACGAGCAGTACTTC
TRBV6-1	few	TRBD1	TRBJ1-6	CAIQGDSPLHF	TGTGCCATCCAGGGGGATTCACCCCTCCACTTT
TRBV6-1	-	TRBD2	TRBJ2-5	CASNLAGGQKTQYF	TGTGCCAGCAACCTAGCGGGGGGGCAGAAGACCCAGTACTTC
TRBV12-3/TRBV12-4	-	TRBD1	TRBJ2-1	CASGRGTGANEQFF	TGTGCCAGCGGTCGAGGGACAGGAGCCAATGAGCAGTTCTTC
TRBV5-8	-	TRBD2	TRBJ2-7	CASSRGLASGSIYEQYF	TGTGCCAGCAGCCGGGGACTAGCTAGCGGGTCCATCTACGAGCAGTACTTC
TRBV20-1	few	-	TRBJ1-4	CSARPAGKLFF	TGCAGTGCTCGCCCCGCCGGAAAACTGTTTTTT
TRBV11-1	-	TRBD2	TRBJ2-7	CASSLDTPSGTKGPYEQYF	TGTGCCAGCAGCTTAGACACTCCTAGCGGGACCAAAGGACCCTACGAGCAGTACTTC
TRBV6-1	few	-	TRBJ1-1	CAVAQTGNTEAFF	TGTGCGGTGGCGCAGACAGGGAACACTGAAGCTTTCTTT
TRBV18	few	TRBD2	TRBJ2-1	CASSPGLAGSEQFF	TGTGCCAGCTCACCGGGACTAGCGGGAAGCGAGCAGTTCTTC
TRBV5-5	-	-	TRBJ2-3	CASTLLSDTQYF	TGTGCCAGCACCCTACTCTCAGATACGCAGTATTTT
TRBV12-3/TRBV12-4	few	TRBD1	TRBJ2-7	CASSYDRGVSYEQYF	TGTGCCAGCAGTTACGACAGGGGGGTCTCCTACGAGCAGTACTTC
TRBV12-3/TRBV12-4	many	-	TRBJ1-2	CASSGRSHYGYTF	TGTGCCAGCAGTGGGCGTTCCCACTATGGCTACACCTTC
TRBV9	-	TRBD2	TRBJ2-1	CASSVKLAGGDEQFF	TGTGCCAGCAGCGTAAAACTAGCGGGGGGAGATGAGCAGTTCTTC
TRBV20-1	-	-	TRBJ1-1	CSTVGVNTEAFF	TGCAGTACTGTTGGGGTGAACACTGAAGCTTTCTTT
TRBV20-1	-	-	TRBJ2-5	CSARHPPTQYF	TGCAGTGCTAGACACCCTCCGACCCAGTACTTC
TRBV20-1	-	-	TRBJ2-1	CSARDRISNNEQFF	TGCAGTGCTAGAGACCGTATATCCAACAATGAGCAGTTCTTC
TRBV11-1	-	TRBD2	TRBJ2-1	CASSPRVWLAGVRGIYNEQFF	TGTGCCAGCAGCCCCAGAGTGTGGCTAGCGGGAGTGAGGGGAATCTACAATGAGCAGTTCTTC
TRBV20-1	few	TRBD2	TRBJ2-3	CSANPSGGIITDTQYF	TGCAGTGCGAATCCTAGCGGGGGGATAATAACAGATACGCAGTATTTT
TRBV5-1	-	-	TRBJ2-1	CASSHDWSEQFF	TGCGCCAGCAGCCACGACTGGAGTGAGCAGTTCTTC
TRBV6-5	few	TRBD2	TRBJ2-5	CASSFRLAGFGETQYF	TGTGCCAGCAGTTTCCGACTAGCGGGGTTTGGAGAGACCCAGTACTTC